This T cell receptor beta chain is from a study of blood T cell repertoires in COVID-19. About the study: Sources were T cells, B-cell-depleted T cells, or PBMCs; the material itself was cDNA or gDNA.

The CDR3 totals 15 residues. Germline CDR1 SGHVS, CDR2 FQNEAQ. Unmatched junction bases numbered 7, after V lost 5 bases and J lost 0 bases. Produced via immunoSEQ multiplex PCR; TCRdb's table is partial and in-frame only. The sample includes more than 90,000 clones, more than 60% of them seen just once. The chain recombines TRBV7-8 with TRBJ2-7, with 7 bases matching TRBD1. This clonotype was obtained from a man in his 70s with acute or convalescent COVID-19. The sequenced material came from peripheral blood. The DNA for the CDR3 is TGTGCCAGCAGCCCGGGACAGCTTAGCTCCTACGAGCAGTACTTC. Translation gives CASSPGQLSSYEQYF.